This T cell receptor (beta chain) was obtained from a study of blood T cell repertoires in COVID-19. Study at large: Sites in the United States, Italy and Spain provided acute and convalescent COVID-19 samples.

Original analysis: The assay estimated nucleated cells by amplifying reference gene primers. The data were produced by immunoSEQ multiplex PCR, yet TCRdb's version contains in-frame clones alone and is incomplete. V and J calls and clone size are as listed in that table; D and trimming were resolved from the DNA. This sample carries about 190,000 clones, roughly 86% of them seen once, and the ten largest clones take 2.7%. Germline V gives CDR1 SGHDT, CDR2 YYEEEE. V dropped 4 bases and J dropped 4; count of bases not matched to a gene: 11. There are 15 residues in the CDR3. Sequences were obtained from peripheral blood. This clonotype originated in a man between 40 and 49 years old with active or convalescent COVID-19. This sequence joins TRBV5-6 and TRBJ2-7, with 7 bases matching TRBD1. The CDR3 spells CASSPGQTRSYEQYF. The CDR3 DNA sequence: TGTGCCAGCAGCCCGGGACAGACCAGATCATACGAGCAGTACTTC.